This entry lists 14 T cell receptor beta chains sequenced from one sample in a study of STAT3 mutations in large granular lymphocyte leukemia. These TCRs are of unknown antigen specificity. Produced via immunoSEQ multiplex PCR; TCRdb's table is partial and in-frame only. In the table there are under 5,500 clones, about 70% of which are singletons. Study results and limitations: In T-cell large granular lymphocyte leukemia, about half of patients showed multiple immunodominant subclonotypes.

Material for sequencing was peripheral blood mononuclear cells. These receptors all come from a man aged 60 to 75 with T-cell large granular lymphocyte leukemia. Some clones in this sample may be carry-over from other donors' samples.

This clone has only one observation. V is TRBV6-6 and J is TRBJ1-2, with TRBD1 identical over 8 bases. CDR1 and CDR2 (germline): MNHNY, SVGAGI (reference sequence). The trim removed 6 bases at V and 8 bases at J, leaving 8 bases unmatched. The CDR3 is made up of 13 amino acids. CDR3 in amino acids: CASRSTGDSGYTF. The DNA for the CDR3 is TGTGCCAGCAGGTCGACAGGGGACTCAGGCTACACCTTC.

This chain uses TRBV18 with TRBJ2-1, with 10 bases matching TRBD1. J lost 2 bases, V lost 2 bases, and 0 bases had no gene match. Germline V gene lookup returns CDR1 KGHSH and CDR2 LQKENI. The CDR3 runs to 15 residues. This CDR3 is CASSPGTGAYNEQFF. CDR3 DNA sequence: TGTGCCAGCTCACCAGGGACAGGGGCCTACAATGAGCAGTTCTTC.

This clone has only one observation. The chain employs TRBV5-1 and TRBJ2-5; D not resolved. CDR1 is SGHRS and CDR2 is YFSETQ in the germline V gene. Trimming stripped 6 bases from V and 4 bases from J, with 7 bases between. The CDR3 has 11 amino acids. CDR3 sequence: CASMNLETQYF. The DNA of the CDR3 is TGCGCCAGCATGAATTTAGAGACCCAGTACTTC.

V and J are TRBV5-6 and TRBJ2-3; 10 nucleotides agree with TRBD2. With 0 bases clipped from V and 9 bases from J, the junction kept 7 bases outside the gene matches. The CDR3 is made up of 15 amino acids. Germline V gene sequence: CDR1 SGHDT, CDR2 YYEEEE. The chain's CDR3 is CASSLVAGGPGTQYF. CDR3 in DNA: TGTGCCAGCAGCTTGGTAGCGGGGGGTCCGGGCACGCAGTATTTT.

This clone turned up a few times. The chain is built from TRBV5-4 and TRBJ1-6, with 11 positions matching TRBD1. J lost 11 bases, V lost 0 bases, and 13 bases had no gene match. This CDR3 has 18 residues. Germline assignment: CDR1 SGHNT and CDR2 YYREEE (reference sequence). CDR3 in DNA: TGTGCCAGCAGCTTGGGGACAGGGGGCGGTCGGCGAAGTGCACCCCTCCACTTT. This gives the protein CASSLGTGGGRRSAPLHF.

V gene TRBV28 combines with J gene TRBJ1-2; 8 bases fit TRBD1. The CDR3 has 16 residues. V shed 5 bases and J 0 bases; nucleotides not matched to a gene: 8. The germline V gene has CDR1 MDHEN and CDR2 SYDVKM. The CDR3 DNA follows: TGTGCCAGCAGTCAGAACAGGGGGTTAGCTAACTATGGCTACACCTTC. It encodes CASSQNRGLANYGYTF.

The J gene is TRBJ1-4, the V gene TRBV30, with 8 bases fitting TRBD1. V shed 3 bases, J shed 5 bases, and the junction held 2 bases outside the gene matches. CDR1 and CDR2 from the germline V gene are GTSNPN and SVGIG (reference sequence). This CDR3 has 13 amino acids. CDR3 coding DNA: TGTGCCTGGAGGAGGACAGGGAATGAAAAACTGTTTTTT. Translation: CAWRRTGNEKLFF. The full variable domain, completed using reference TRBV30 and TRBJ1-4, is SQTIHQWPATLVQPVGSPLSLECTVEGTSNPNLYWYRQAAGRGLQLLFYSVGIGQISSEVPQNLSASRPQDRQFILSSKKLLLSDSGFYLCAWRRTGNEKLFFGSGTQLSVL.

This chain links TRBV30 with TRBJ1-2; TRBD1 matches at 8 bases. Trimming cost V 8 bases and J 2 bases; bases outside gene matches: 4. The CDR3 consists of 12 residues. Germline-derived CDR1 and CDR2 are GTSNPN and SVGIG (reference sequence). The CDR3 DNA is TGTGCCGGACAGGGACGCAACTATGGCTACACCTTC. This encodes CAGQGRNYGYTF.

The gene calls are TRBV6-4 and TRBJ2-1; tentative D call: TRBD2 (6 bases). CDR3 length: 13 amino acids. Trimming took off 7 bases at V and 9 bases at J, with 16 bases between the two ends. Per germline, CDR1 MRHNA and CDR2 SNTAGT. The CDR3 loop is CASTSLMGGEQFF. In DNA, the CDR3 is TGTGCCAGCACCTCTTTGATGGGGGGTGAGCAGTTCTTC.

The chain recombines TRBV30 with TRBJ2-7; D is uncertain. The CDR3 sequence is 11 residues long. Germline V gene data show CDR1 as GTSNPN and CDR2 as SVGIG (reference sequence). V gave up 0 bases and J gave up 7 bases, with 7 bases separating them. CDR3 amino acids: CAWSVGWEQYF. The CDR3 DNA is TGTGCCTGGAGTGTTGGCTGGGAGCAGTACTTC. The whole variable domain, filled in from reference TRBV30 and TRBJ2-7, reads SQTIHQWPATLVQPVGSPLSLECTVEGTSNPNLYWYRQAAGRGLQLLFYSVGIGQISSEVPQNLSASRPQDRQFILSSKKLLLSDSGFYLCAWSVGWEQYFGPGTRLTVT.

The CDR3 is CASSLLSHLPHLNTEAFF. In DNA form, the CDR3 reads TGTGCCAGCTCACTTCTATCGCACCTCCCACATTTGAACACTGAAGCTTTCTTT. This chain uses TRBV18 with TRBJ1-1; D is unclear. Trimming removed 4 bases from V and 0 bases from J, with 21 bases in between. The CDR3 covers 18 residues. In germline, CDR1 is KGHSH, CDR2 LQKENI.

This clone was picked up one time. V gene TRBV5-6 combines with J gene TRBJ2-7; 7 positions agree with TRBD1. Germline CDR1 SGHDT, CDR2 YYEEEE. This CDR3 is 12 amino acids long. V was clipped by 4 bases and J by 5 bases; unmatched bases: 3. CDR3 DNA sequence: TGTGCCAGCAGCGGACAGGTGGACGAGCAGTACTTC. It specifies CASSGQVDEQYF.

This chain uses TRBV6-6 with TRBJ1-5; possibly TRBD1 for D (5 bases). Germline V gene sequence: CDR1 MNHNY, CDR2 SVGAGI (reference sequence). Between the trimmed V and J ends, which lost 6 bases and 3 bases, there was a span of 12 bases. CDR3 length: 14 amino acids. The DNA of the CDR3 is TGTGCCAGCAGCCGACCAGGGACCAATCAGCCCCAGCATTTT. Amino acid sequence: CASSRPGTNQPQHF.

The chain combines TRBV4-1 with TRBJ1-6, with TRBD1 matching 12 bases. The J segment lost 14 bases and the V segment lost 3 bases, leaving 11 bases of the junction unmatched. The CDR3 consists of 16 residues. Germline values: CDR1 MGHRA, CDR2 YSYEKL. The CDR3 DNA reads TGCGCCAGCAGCCAGCCGGGACAGGGGGCGACGGGGGCCCTCCACTTT. Its translation is CASSQPGQGATGALHF.